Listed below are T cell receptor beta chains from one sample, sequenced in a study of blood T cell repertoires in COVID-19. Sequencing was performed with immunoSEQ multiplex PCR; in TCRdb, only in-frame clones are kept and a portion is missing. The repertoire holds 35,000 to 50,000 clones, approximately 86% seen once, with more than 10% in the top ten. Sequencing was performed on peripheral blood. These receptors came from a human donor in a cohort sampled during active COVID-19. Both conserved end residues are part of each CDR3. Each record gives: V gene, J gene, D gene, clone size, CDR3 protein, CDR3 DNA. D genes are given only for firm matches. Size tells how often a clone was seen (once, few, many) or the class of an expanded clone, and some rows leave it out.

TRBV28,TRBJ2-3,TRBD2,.,CASSFQGGGGTDTQYF,TGTGCCAGCAGTTTCCAGGGTGGGGGGGGCACAGATACGCAGTATTTT
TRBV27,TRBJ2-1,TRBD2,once,CASSLFWLAGYNEQFF,TGTGCCAGCAGTTTATTTTGGCTAGCGGGTTACAATGAGCAGTTCTTC
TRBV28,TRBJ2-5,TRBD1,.,CASRLGQGVRETQYF,TGTGCCAGCAGGCTAGGACAGGGGGTGCGAGAGACCCAGTACTTC
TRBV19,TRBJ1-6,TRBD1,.,CASADRGHSPLHF,TGTGCCAGTGCTGACAGGGGGCATTCACCCCTCCACTTT
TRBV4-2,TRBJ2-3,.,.,CASSQELTNGPDTQYF,TGTGCCAGCAGCCAAGAGCTGACAAACGGCCCCGATACGCAGTATTTT
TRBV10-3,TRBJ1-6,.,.,CAISDPVSGSSYNSPLHF,TGTGCCATCAGTGACCCGGTGTCGGGGAGCTCCTATAATTCACCCCTCCACTTT
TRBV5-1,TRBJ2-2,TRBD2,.,CASSPTSGGRSGELFF,TGCGCCAGCAGCCCGACTAGCGGGGGGAGGTCCGGGGAGCTGTTTTTT
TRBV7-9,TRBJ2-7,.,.,CASVPDSGVEQYF,TGTGCCTCCGTCCCGGACAGTGGGGTCGAGCAGTACTTC
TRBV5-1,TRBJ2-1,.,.,CASSLEGSYEQFF,TGCGCCAGCAGCTTGGAGGGGTCCTATGAGCAGTTCTTC
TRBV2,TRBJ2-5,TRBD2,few,CASRGLAGQETQYF,TGTGCCAGCCGCGGTTTAGCGGGCCAAGAGACCCAGTACTTC
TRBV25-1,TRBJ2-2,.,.,CASCGAATGELFF,TGTGCCAGTTGTGGTGCGGCTACCGGGGAGCTGTTTTTT
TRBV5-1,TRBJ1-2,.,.,CASSFQAGDGYTF,TGCGCCAGCAGCTTCCAGGCTGGTGATGGCTACACCTTC
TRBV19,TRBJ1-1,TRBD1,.,CASSNRDRPEAFF,TGTGCCAGTAGTAATAGGGACAGGCCTGAAGCTTTCTTT
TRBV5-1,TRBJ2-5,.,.,CASSLGQMGTQYF,TGCGCCAGCAGCTTGGGACAGATGGGGACCCAGTACTTC
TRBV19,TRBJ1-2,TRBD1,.,CASTDRGGYTF,TGTGCCAGTACGGACAGGGGAGGCTACACCTTC
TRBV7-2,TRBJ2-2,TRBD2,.,CASSPRLAGDLNTGELFF,TGTGCCAGCAGTCCTAGACTAGCGGGGGATCTGAACACCGGGGAGCTGTTTTTT
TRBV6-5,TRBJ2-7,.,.,CASSFGAYEQYF,TGTGCCAGCAGTTTCGGGGCCTACGAGCAGTACTTC
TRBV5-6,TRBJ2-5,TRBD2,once,CASSTWGGGGETQYF,TGTGCCAGCAGCACTTGGGGGGGAGGCGGAGAGACCCAGTACTTC
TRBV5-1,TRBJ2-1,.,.,CASSFLLVGNEQFF,TGCGCCAGCAGCTTTTTACTAGTGGGTAATGAGCAGTTCTTC
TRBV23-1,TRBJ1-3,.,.,CASSRWTVALSGNTIYF,TGCGCCAGCAGTCGATGGACAGTCGCCCTCTCTGGAAACACCATATATTTT
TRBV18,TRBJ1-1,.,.,CASSPGAGTDTEAFF,TGTGCCAGCTCACCAGGAGCGGGGACGGACACTGAAGCTTTCTTT
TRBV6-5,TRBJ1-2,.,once,CATRDTSNYGYTF,TGTGCCACCCGGGACACATCTAACTATGGCTACACCTTC
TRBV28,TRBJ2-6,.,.,CASSFYSGANVLTF,TGTGCCAGCAGTTTCTACTCTGGGGCCAACGTCCTGACTTTC
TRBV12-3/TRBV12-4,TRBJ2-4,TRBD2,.,CASRGTSWDIQYF,TGTGCCAGCAGGGGGACTAGTTGGGACATTCAGTACTTC
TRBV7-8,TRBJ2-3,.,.,CASSLPVADTQYF,TGTGCCAGCAGCTTACCAGTGGCAGATACGCAGTATTTT
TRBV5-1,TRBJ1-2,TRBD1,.,CASSLGTGGFKVSGYTF,TGCGCCAGCAGCTTGGGGACAGGGGGCTTCAAGGTCTCTGGCTACACCTTC
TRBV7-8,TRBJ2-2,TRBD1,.,CASSQDRGRHGELFF,TGTGCCAGCAGCCAAGACAGGGGGCGGCACGGGGAGCTGTTTTTT
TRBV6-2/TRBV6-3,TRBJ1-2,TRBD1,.,CASSPGGGVYGYTF,TGTGCCAGCAGCCCCGGAGGGGGCGTCTATGGCTACACCTTC
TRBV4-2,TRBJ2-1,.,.,CASSQKEKDISYNEQFF,TGTGCCAGCAGCCAAAAAGAGAAGGACATCTCCTACAATGAGCAGTTCTTC
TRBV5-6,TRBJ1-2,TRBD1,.,CASSLLLGTGGRVGYTF,TGTGCCAGCAGCTTGCTACTGGGGACAGGGGGCAGGGTTGGCTACACCTTC
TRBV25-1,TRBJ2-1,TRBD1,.,CASSGVDRGLRNEQFF,TGTGCCAGCAGTGGGGTGGACAGGGGGCTAAGGAATGAGCAGTTCTTC
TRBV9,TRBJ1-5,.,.,CASSVTGSGPQHF,TGTGCCAGCAGCGTGACAGGATCGGGGCCCCAGCATTTT
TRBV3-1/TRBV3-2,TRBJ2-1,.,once,CASSSRQREQFF,TGTGCCAGCAGCAGCCGACAGCGTGAGCAGTTCTTC
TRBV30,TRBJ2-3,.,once,CAWSVSGGRPTDTQYF,TGTGCCTGGAGTGTAAGTGGGGGCAGACCCACAGATACGCAGTATTTT
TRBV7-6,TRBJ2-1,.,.,CASKLGQGSYNEQFF,TGTGCCAGCAAACTAGGGCAGGGGTCCTACAATGAGCAGTTCTTC
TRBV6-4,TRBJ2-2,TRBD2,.,CASSRGETGELFF,TGTGCCAGCAGTCGGGGGGAAACCGGGGAGCTGTTTTTT
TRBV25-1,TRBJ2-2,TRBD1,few,CASSGTGTGELFF,TGTGCCAGCAGTGGGACAGGGACCGGGGAGCTGTTTTTT
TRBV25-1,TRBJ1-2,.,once,CASREDGLGYTF,TGTGCCAGCAGGGAGGACGGGCTCGGCTACACCTTC
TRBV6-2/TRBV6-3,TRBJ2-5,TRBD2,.,CASSSPGLAGGWTQYF,TGTGCCAGCAGTTCACCGGGACTAGCGGGCGGGTGGACCCAGTACTTC
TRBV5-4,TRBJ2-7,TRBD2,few,CASSLFSPGGYAYEQYF,TGTGCCAGCAGCTTGTTCTCCCCGGGGGGGTATGCCTACGAGCAGTACTTC